This T cell receptor (beta chain) was retrieved from a study of regulatory T cells in long-lasting Graves disease. The TCR beta library used iRepertoire HTBI primers with Arm-PCR amplification of CDR3. TCRdb itself ran the multiplex PCR reads through MiXCR, one entry per CDR3 protein. The profile shows some 370,000 distinct CDR3 sequences, approximately 25% of them singletons. Described time point: persistent/refractory GD, antithyroid drugs over 5 years with positive TRAb. RNA extracted from PBMCs served as the sequencing template. The CDR3 is 16 residues long. Germline loops: CDR1 SGHVS, CDR2 FNYEAQ. V shed 5 bases and J 5 bases; nucleotides not matched to a gene: 6.

The source of this sequence is a woman between 35 and 50 years old with Graves disease. This material consisted of peripheral blood mononuclear cells (PBMCs), taken when the disease was refractory, from a patient treated with antithyroid drugs. The V call is TRBV7-6, the J call TRBJ2-7; 16 nucleotides agree with TRBD2. CDR3 nucleotide sequence: TGTGCCAGCAGCGGGACTAGCGGGAGGGCCGTTAACGAGCAGTACTTC. Translated, it gives CASSGTSGRAVNEQYF.